These 24 T cell receptor beta chains originate from one sample sequenced in a study of shared clonotypes between healthy human individuals. TCRdb keeps only in-frame clones here, not all; method: immunoSEQ multiplex PCR. Altogether 1.5 million to 2.5 million clones are present, about 95% being singletons, with the ten largest covering approximately 1.2%. CD8 cells regarded as naive lacked CD45RO, were positively chosen for CCR7, and omitted terminally differentiated effector memory CD45RA+ cells. Sequenced material: naive CD8+ T cells sorted from blood. These receptors were taken from a man between 18 and 29 years old in good health.

The chain combines TRBV2 with TRBJ1-2, with a possible D match to TRBD1 (5 bases). Germline lookup yields CDR1 SNHLY and CDR2 FYNNEI. CDR3 length: 14 residues. The V and J ends lost 3 bases and 2 bases respectively, with 10 bases between them. CDR3 bases: TGTGCCAGCAGTGACGGATGGGACAACTATGGCTACACCTTC. Amino acids: CASSDGWDNYGYTF.

V and J are TRBV13 and TRBJ1-1, with D unclear. The CDR3 runs to 14 residues. V was trimmed by 3 bases and J by 1 base, leaving 9 bases between them. Germline V gene data show CDR1 as PRHDT and CDR2 as FYEKMQ (reference sequence). The DNA of the CDR3 is TGTGCCAGCAGCTTTGGGCGGGGGAACACTGAAGCTTTCTTT. Protein: CASSFGRGNTEAFF.

This chain links TRBV11-2 with TRBJ1-2, with TRBD1 as a possible D gene (5 bases). The germline V and J ends were trimmed by 2 bases and 2 bases, with 15 bases remaining between them. This CDR3 has 16 amino acids. Germline CDR1 and CDR2: SGHAT and FQNNGV. This CDR3 is CASSLSRGSKNYGYTF. For the CDR3, the DNA is TGTGCCAGCAGCTTAAGTCGGGGCAGTAAGAACTATGGCTACACCTTC. The variable domain in full, completed from reference TRBV11-2 and TRBJ1-2, reads EAGVAQSPRYKIIEKRQSVAFWCNPISGHATLYWYQQILGQGPKLLIQFQNNGVVDDSQLPKDRFSAERLKGVDSTLKIQPAKLEDSAVYLCASSLSRGSKNYGYTFGSGTRLTVV.

This clone was observed a single time. The chain couples TRBV27 to TRBJ1-3, with D possibly matching TRBD1 (6 bases). Trimming cost V 4 bases and J 4 bases, with 11 bases left between them. In germline, CDR1 is MNHEY, CDR2 SMNVEV (reference sequence). The CDR3 loop spans 14 amino acids. The CDR3 nucleotides read TGTGCCAGCAGTTCCTTAGGGACAGGAAACACCATATATTTT. Its protein is CASSSLGTGNTIYF.

The chain combines TRBV27 with TRBJ2-5, with 11 bases lining up with TRBD1. The CDR3 length is 16 residues. With V trimmed by 4 bases and J by 0 bases, 4 bases remained unmatched. The germline gives CDR1 MNHEY, CDR2 SMNVEV (reference sequence). CDR3 sequence reads: CASSSWDRGDQETQYF. The DNA for the CDR3 is TGTGCCAGCAGTTCATGGGACAGGGGGGACCAAGAGACCCAGTACTTC.

The chain employs TRBV4-1 and TRBJ1-5, with 8 bases that match TRBD1. The CDR3 sequence is 15 residues long. V dropped 4 bases and J dropped 6; count of bases not matched to a gene: 8. The V gene's germline CDR1 is MGHRA and CDR2 YSYEKL. The CDR3 spells CASSLGAGGVQPQHF. CDR3 coding DNA: TGCGCCAGCAGCCTAGGGGCAGGGGGCGTTCAGCCCCAGCATTTT.

The V call is TRBV6-6, the J call TRBJ1-1; unclear D gene. The CDR3 is 14 residues long. The V gene lost 7 bases and the J gene lost 7 bases, with 19 bases spanning the gap. Germline CDR1 reads MNHNY; CDR2 reads SVGAGI (reference sequence). The CDR3 region has the DNA TGTGCCAGCATCCAAGACTCTTCCCCCCTTGAAGCTTTCTTT. This translates into CASIQDSSPLEAFF.

The gene calls are TRBV6-1 and TRBJ2-1; a weak D match, TRBD2 (6 bases). The CDR3 consists of 12 residues. Germline CDR1 reads MNHNS; CDR2 reads SASEGT. Trimming took 7 bases from V and 8 from J, leaving 12 bases between them. DNA for the CDR3: TGTGCCAGCAATCACTGGGGGGATGAGCAGTTCTTC. It codes for CASNHWGDEQFF.

The genes are TRBV7-2 and TRBJ2-7; D ambiguous. Germline values: CDR1 SGHTA, CDR2 FQGNSA. The V end lost 9 bases, the J end lost 8 bases, and 14 bases lay between the germline ends. This CDR3 is 11 amino acids long. For the CDR3, the DNA is TGTGCCAGTGGCGTCGCCCAGCAGCAGTACTTC. Protein product: CASGVAQQQYF.

This chain uses TRBV28 with TRBJ2-3, with a weak D call TRBD2 (6 bases). The V gene's germline CDR1 is MDHEN and CDR2 SYDVKM. CDR3 length equals 14 residues. The germline V and J ends were trimmed by 5 bases and 3 bases, with 12 bases remaining between them. The CDR3 is CASSEWGDTDTQYF. CDR3 sequence (DNA): TGTGCCAGCAGTGAATGGGGGGATACAGATACGCAGTATTTT.

The chain combines TRBV5-1 with TRBJ2-5, with 10 positions matching TRBD1. V shed 0 bases and J 5 bases; nucleotides not matched to a gene: 7. The CDR3 consists of 16 residues. CDR1 is SGHRS, CDR2 YFSETQ, per germline. The chain's CDR3 is CASSLVGDRGQETQYF. CDR3 coding DNA: TGCGCCAGCAGCTTGGTCGGAGACAGGGGGCAGGAGACCCAGTACTTC.

The chain carries TRBV5-6 and TRBJ2-7, with 9 nucleotides matching TRBD2. The ends lost 1 base at V and 7 bases at J; junction bases unmatched: 9. CDR3 size: 15 residues. In germline, CDR1 is SGHDT, CDR2 YYEEEE. The CDR3 is CASSLSRGRAGEQYF. Written as DNA, the CDR3 is TGTGCCAGCAGCTTGAGTCGCGGGAGGGCCGGTGAGCAGTACTTC. The entire variable domain, with the rest obtained from reference TRBV5-6 and TRBJ2-7, is as follows: DAGVTQSPTHLIKTRGQQVTLRCSPKSGHDTVSWYQQALGQGPQFIFQYYEEEERQRGNFPDRFSGHQFPNYSSELNVNALLLGDSALYLCASSLSRGRAGEQYFGPGTRLTVT.

This chain uses TRBV19 with TRBJ1-5, with 7 bases that match TRBD1. The germline V gene has CDR1 LNHDA and CDR2 SQIVND (reference sequence). V was clipped by 4 bases and J by 6 bases; unmatched bases: 9. This CDR3 has 15 amino acids. The CDR3 spells CASSTGQEPTQPQHF. The CDR3 DNA reads TGTGCCAGTAGTACTGGACAGGAACCCACTCAGCCCCAGCATTTT.

The chain recombines TRBV15 with TRBJ2-3, with 8 bases fitting TRBD2. Unmatched junction bases numbered 6, after V lost 5 bases and J lost 2 bases. This CDR3 contains 15 residues. Germline loops: CDR1 LNHNV, CDR2 YYDKDF (reference sequence). The CDR3 protein is CATSPGGQITDTQYF. CDR3 coding DNA: TGTGCCACCAGCCCGGGAGGGCAGATCACAGATACGCAGTATTTT.

The chain recombines TRBV19 with TRBJ1-2; D not resolved. V was clipped by 4 bases and J by 4 bases, with 16 bases between them. This CDR3 contains 15 residues. Germline V gene sequence: CDR1 LNHDA, CDR2 SQIVND (reference sequence). The CDR3 DNA is TGTGCCAGTAGTACTTACAGCGGGGTGGGCTATGGCTACACCTTC. It is translated as CASSTYSGVGYGYTF. The full variable domain, with the rest looked up from reference TRBV19 and TRBJ1-2, is DGGITQSPKYLFRKEGQNVTLSCEQNLNHDAMYWYRQDPGQGLRLIYYSQIVNDFQKGDIAEGYSVSREKKESFPLTVTSAQKNPTAFYLCASSTYSGVGYGYTFGSGTRLTVV.

The chain uses TRBV4-3 and TRBJ2-1; D unresolved. CDR3 size: 16 residues. Trimming stripped 1 base from V and 7 bases from J, with 17 bases between. Per germline, CDR1 LGHNA and CDR2 YSLEER. As DNA, the CDR3 is TGCGCCAGCAGCCAAGTAGTGGCGGAACCTCAGAATGAGCAGTTCTTC. This gives the protein CASSQVVAEPQNEQFF.

In the case of this clone: Other nucleotide sequences from this sample produce the same CDR3. This chain uses TRBV9 with TRBJ2-4; D remains unclear. With 0 bases removed from V and 8 bases from J, the gap between germline ends came to 6 bases. The V gene's germline CDR1 is SGDLS and CDR2 YYNGEE. The CDR3 consists of 12 residues. DNA for the CDR3: TGTGCCAGCAGCGTAGGAGGAGACATTCAGTACTTC. Its translation: CASSVGGDIQYF.

The chain is built from TRBV13 and TRBJ2-5; D perhaps matches TRBD2 (5 bases). The CDR3 contains 16 residues. Trimming shortened V by 4 bases and J by 5 bases, and 20 bases separated the two germline ends. The germline CDR1 and CDR2 sequences are PRHDT and FYEKMQ (reference sequence). CDR3 protein: CASSYRGGDHRETQYF. The CDR3 nucleotides read TGTGCCAGCAGCTACCGTGGAGGCGACCATCGGGAGACCCAGTACTTC.

This clone was recorded a few times. In the same sample, other DNA sequences code for this CDR3. This sequence joins TRBV6-1 and TRBJ2-7, with 8 bases identical to TRBD1. The CDR3 extends over 13 amino acids. CDR1 and CDR2 (germline): MNHNS, SASEGT. V shed 4 bases, J shed 2 bases, and the junction held 1 base outside the gene matches. Written as DNA, the CDR3 is TGTGCCAGCAGTGCCAGGGGGCCCTACGAGCAGTACTTC. This translates into CASSARGPYEQYF.

This chain connects TRBV5-5 to TRBJ2-7; D is undetermined. Germline CDR1 is SGHKS and CDR2 is YYEKEE (reference sequence). The CDR3 length is 13 residues. V was trimmed by 2 bases and J by 3 bases, leaving 9 bases between them. The CDR3 nucleotides read TGTGCCAGCAGCTTAGAGGTCGACTACGAGCAGTACTTC. Translated, it gives CASSLEVDYEQYF. The full variable domain, rest sourced from reference TRBV5-5 and TRBJ2-7, is DAGVTQSPTHLIKTRGQQVTLRCSPISGHKSVSWYQQVLGQGPQFIFQYYEKEERGRGNFPDRFSARQFPNYSSELNVNALLLGDSALYLCASSLEVDYEQYFGPGTRLTVT.

The chain links TRBV7-3 to TRBJ2-3; D gene unclear. The CDR3 contains 17 residues. With 1 base removed from V and 0 bases from J, the gap between germline ends came to 14 bases. The germline CDR1 and CDR2 sequences are SGHTA and FQGTGA. CDR3 in DNA: TGTGCCAGCAGCTTAATTCCGGTAGCAGATAGCACAGATACGCAGTATTTT. Its protein is CASSLIPVADSTDTQYF.

The count of this clone is one. V and J are TRBV7-3 and TRBJ2-2, with D hard to call. The CDR3 runs to 17 residues. Germline CDR1 SGHTA, CDR2 FQGTGA. Trimming left V 1 base short and J 5 bases short, with 17 bases between. DNA of the CDR3: TGTGCCAGCAGCTTAAATTTGTACGGCTGGGTAACCGGGGAGCTGTTTTTT. Translated, it gives CASSLNLYGWVTGELFF. The entire variable domain, with the rest obtained from reference TRBV7-3 and TRBJ2-2, is as follows: GAGVSQTPSNKVTEKGKYVELRCDPISGHTALYWYRQSLGQGPEFLIYFQGTGAADDSGLPNDRFFAVRPEGSVSTLKIQRTERGDSAVYLCASSLNLYGWVTGELFFGEGSRLTVL.

Points on this clone: In the same sample, other DNA sequences code for this CDR3. The rearrangement uses TRBV5-6 and TRBJ1-1, with D perhaps matching TRBD1 (5 bases). Germline-derived CDR1 and CDR2 are SGHDT and YYEEEE. Deletions cut 3 bases from V and 5 bases from J, with 11 bases between. This CDR3 has 13 amino acids. CDR3 DNA: TGTGCCAGCAGCTGGGGCCCCGGGACTGAAGCTTTCTTT. Its translation is CASSWGPGTEAFF.

The chain links TRBV2 to TRBJ2-7, with 7 bases lining up with TRBD2. Germline CDR1 and CDR2: SNHLY and FYNNEI. V was clipped by 7 bases and J by 11 bases; unmatched bases: 20. This CDR3 region has 15 residues. This CDR3 reads CASTEEGGVLNQEYF. CDR3 bases: TGTGCCAGCACCGAAGAGGGAGGGGTACTAAATCAGGAGTACTTC.